This TCR beta chain is from a study of blood T cell repertoires in COVID-19. In the study overall: Samples of COVID-19 (acute and convalescent) were obtained from the United States, Italy and Spain. Sample material is recorded as cDNA or gDNA derived from T cells, B-cell-depleted T cells, or PBMCs.

Original analysis: Amplification of reference gene primers was used by the study to estimate nucleated cell counts. The assay was immunoSEQ multiplex PCR, and TCRdb's table has in-frame clones only and misses some. From that table come the V and J calls and clone size; the DNA was used to work out D and trimming. This sample has 150,000 to 200,000 clones; nearly 90% occur once, and the top ten carry 0.5% to 0.75%. J was trimmed by 8 bases and V by 0 bases; bases with no gene match: 2. Germline CDR1 reads SGDLS; CDR2 reads YYNGEE. The CDR3 is 15 amino acids. This TCR derives from a man aged 50 or older with acute or convalescent COVID-19. The sample comprised peripheral blood. The chain links TRBV9 to TRBJ1-6, with TRBD1 identical over 10 bases. Written as DNA, the CDR3 is TGTGCCAGCAGCGTAGCCGGGACAGGGGATTCACCCCTCCACTTT. This translates into CASSVAGTGDSPLHF.